This T cell receptor (beta chain) derives from a study of blood T cell repertoires in COVID-19. This table comes from immunoSEQ multiplex PCR, and its TCRdb copy is limited to in-frame clones, with some not included. The table has some 180,000 clones, 65% to 85% seen once. V lost 4 bases and J lost 10; bases outside the gene matches: 9. Germline V CDR1 and CDR2: SGHNT, YYREEE (reference sequence). The CDR3 contains 13 residues. The chain carries TRBV5-4 and TRBJ1-1; TRBD1 agrees at 8 bases. The sample taken for sequencing was peripheral blood. The TCR comes from a woman aged 65 to 85 who had recovered from COVID-19. The CDR3 DNA reads TGTGCCAGCAGCGGCAGGGGGCCGCCCGGAGCTTTCTTT. This encodes CASSGRGPPGAFF.